A selection of T cell receptor beta chains follows, all from one sample in a study of metastatic and nonmetastatic thyroid tumors. Via MiXCR, TCRdb re-called the PCR reads. The repertoire consists of about 32,000 clones, with roughly 25% occurring once and the leading ten covering over 8.5%. Specimen: blood. These TCRs come from a female donor with papillary thyroid cancer or a benign thyroid nodule (not recorded which). Some clones in this sample may be carry-over from other donors' samples. CDR3s include the opening cysteine and the closing phenylalanine or tryptophan. D genes are given only for firm matches. Some rows have no size entry. The others give once, few or many, or a class for an expanded clone.

cdr3_length	v_call	d_call	j_call	clone_size	cdr3_nt	cdr3_aa
14	TRBV7-9	TRBD2	TRBJ2-7	-	TGTGCCAGCAGCCCCTGGACTAGGGACCTCGAGCAGTACTTC	CASSPWTRDLEQYF
13	TRBV6-1	-	TRBJ2-2	-	TGTGCCAGCAGCGCCCTCTGGACCGTGGAGCTGTTTTTT	CASSALWTVELFF
14	TRBV20-1	TRBD2	TRBJ2-7	many	TGCAGTGCGAACTCGGAGGCGGGAGGATACGAGCAGTACTTC	CSANSEAGGYEQYF
14	TRBV27	-	TRBJ1-5	many	TGTGCCAGCAGTTTAGCAGGGAGCAATCAGCCCCAGCATTTT	CASSLAGSNQPQHF
13	TRBV20-1	-	TRBJ2-3	-	TGCAGTGCTATGCGATTCAGCGGTGATTCGCAGTATTTT	CSAMRFSGDSQYF
14	TRBV27	-	TRBJ2-7	medium-sized	TGTGCCAGCAGTTTAACTGACGGGGCTTACGAGCAGTACTTC	CASSLTDGAYEQYF
13	TRBV7-8	-	TRBJ1-1	few	TGTGCCAGCAGCTTAGCGGAGAGGACTGAAGCTTTCTTT	CASSLAERTEAFF
13	TRBV20-1	-	TRBJ2-7	-	TGCAGTGCTAGTGAGGGAGCCCTTTACGAGCAGTACTTC	CSASEGALYEQYF
16	TRBV29-1	TRBD2	TRBJ2-1	many	TGCAGCGTTGATCGCGCGGGACTAGCGGGAGTGGGTGAGCAGTTCTTC	CSVDRAGLAGVGEQFF
13	TRBV30	-	TRBJ1-3	-	TGTGCACTGAGGGGCAACTCTGGAAACACCATATATTTT	CALRGNSGNTIYF
13	TRBV7-7	-	TRBJ2-7	many	TGTGCTAGCAGCCAAGGACACTCAGGGGTGCAGTACTTC	CASSQGHSGVQYF
16	TRBV19	TRBD2	TRBJ2-7	-	TGTGCCAGTATTCCCTTCCATACGGGGGGACCGGGCGAGCAGTACTTC	CASIPFHTGGPGEQYF
13	TRBV2	-	TRBJ1-2	few	TGTGCCAGCAGGAAAGCGACGGGGAGTGTCTACACCTTC	CASRKATGSVYTF
16	TRBV7-9	TRBD2	TRBJ2-5	many	TGTGCCAGCAGCCCGAGGAGCGGGACTATCCAAGAGACCCAGTACTTC	CASSPRSGTIQETQYF
12	TRBV5-1	-	TRBJ2-1	-	TGCGCCAGTAGCTTAAGAGAAGATGAGCAGTTCTTC	CASSLREDEQFF
13	TRBV20-1	-	TRBJ2-7	-	TGCAGTGCTAGAAATACCGAATCCTACGAGCAGTACTTC	CSARNTESYEQYF
12	TRBV19	-	TRBJ1-6	-	TGTGCCAGTAGGAAGACCAATTCACCCCTCCACTTT	CASRKTNSPLHF
11	TRBV6-2/TRBV6-3	-	TRBJ1-1	medium-sized	TGTGCCAGCAGTAGATCCGCCGAAGCTTTCTTT	CASSRSAEAFF
13	TRBV20-1	-	TRBJ2-2	many	TGCAGTGCTAGACGACCCCTTGAAGGGGAGCTGTTTTTT	CSARRPLEGELFF
12	TRBV12-3/TRBV12-4	-	TRBJ1-2	many	TGTGCCAGCAGGGCACCTAACTATGGCTACACCTTC	CASRAPNYGYTF
15	TRBV6-2/TRBV6-3	TRBD2	TRBJ2-7	-	TGTGCCAGCAGTTACCGACTAGCGGGAAGATACGAGCAGTACTTC	CASSYRLAGRYEQYF
16	TRBV11-2	-	TRBJ2-3	few	TGTGCCAGCGGCATTGGTGGCGGAACATACACAGATACGCAGTATTTT	CASGIGGGTYTDTQYF
13	TRBV7-9	-	TRBJ2-2	many	TGTGCCAGCAGCTTCGACGGGCTCGGGGAGCTGTTTTTT	CASSFDGLGELFF
14	TRBV5-5	-	TRBJ1-1	many	TGTGCCAGCAGCTTGGGCCAGCCGAACACTGAAGCTTTCTTT	CASSLGQPNTEAFF
15	TRBV6-6	-	TRBJ2-1	medium-sized	TGTGCCAGCAGTTACGGTAGGGGGGTAAACAATGAGCAGTTCTTC	CASSYGRGVNNEQFF
16	TRBV29-1	-	TRBJ2-3	many	TGCAGCGTTGATCGGCCTCAGGGGACCTCCACAGATACGCAGTATTTT	CSVDRPQGTSTDTQYF
14	TRBV6-5	TRBD2	TRBJ2-1	medium-sized	TGTGCCAGCAGTTATCGGGCGGGAGAGAATGAGCAGTTCTTC	CASSYRAGENEQFF
13	TRBV28	-	TRBJ1-3	many	TGTGCCAGCAGTTATCTAGGTGGAAACACCATATATTTT	CASSYLGGNTIYF